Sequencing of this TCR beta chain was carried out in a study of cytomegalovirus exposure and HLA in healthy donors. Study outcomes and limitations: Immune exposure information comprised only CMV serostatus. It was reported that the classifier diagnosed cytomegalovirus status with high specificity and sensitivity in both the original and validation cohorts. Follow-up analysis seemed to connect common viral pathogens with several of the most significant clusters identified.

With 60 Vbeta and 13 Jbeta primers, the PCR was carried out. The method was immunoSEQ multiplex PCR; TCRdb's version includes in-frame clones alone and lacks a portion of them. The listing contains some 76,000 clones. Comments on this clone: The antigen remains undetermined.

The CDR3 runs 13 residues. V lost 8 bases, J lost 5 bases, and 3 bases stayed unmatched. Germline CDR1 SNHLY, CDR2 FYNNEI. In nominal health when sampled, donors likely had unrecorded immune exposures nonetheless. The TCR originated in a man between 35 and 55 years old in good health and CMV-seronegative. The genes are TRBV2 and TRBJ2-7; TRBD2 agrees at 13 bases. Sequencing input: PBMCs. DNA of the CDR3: TGTGCCAGCTCAGGACTAGCGGGAGACGAGCAGTACTTC. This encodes CASSGLAGDEQYF.